This entry concerns a single T cell receptor (beta chain). Its antigen is not known. V dropped 5 bases and J dropped 8 bases, with 10 bases sitting between them. CDR1 is SGHRS and CDR2 is YFSETQ in the germline V gene. There are 12 residues in the CDR3. This was a deep-level run. Each cell subset's genomic DNA was divided evenly among several immunoSEQ plates. The quantity of DNA used in unsorted PBMC replicate PCRs was 250 to 350 ng, corresponding to tens of thousands of T cell genomes. Profiling relied on immunoSEQ multiplex PCR, and the TCRdb table lists in-frame clones only, not all of them. The table has about 490,000 clones, around 80% seen once. This record belongs to a study of shared clonotypes between healthy human individuals. Study-wide results and limits: Clonotype sharing among donors, it was expected, would be affected by sequencing depth.

The J gene is TRBJ1-4, the V gene TRBV5-1; D is undetermined. Sequencing was done on a sample of PBMCs. The clonotype originates from a woman between 40 and 50 years old in good health. Some clones in this sample may be carry-over from other donors' samples. The CDR3 DNA sequence: TGCGCCAGCAGGGGCGAATCGGAAAAACTGTTTTTT. Protein: CASRGESEKLFF.